This T cell receptor beta chain came from a study of OX40 agonist ivuxolimab in advanced cancers. Study-wide background: Those enrolled were approximately 78% male, with a mean age of about 60 years and ages from roughly 23 to 79. Points from the study as a whole: Among expanded peripheral T cells, antigen specificity went undetermined. Some nonresponders also had low normalized T-cell clonal expansion. CD4+ and CD8+ blood T cells expanded clonally by week 6 at 0.1 to 3.0 mg/kg.

J lost 6 bases, V lost 2 bases, and 11 bases had no gene match. Germline assignment: CDR1 SGHTA and CDR2 FQGNSA. The CDR3 consists of 17 residues. Libraries were prepared by immunoSEQ multiplex PCR; TCRdb keeps only in-frame clonotypes and omits some of them. The data show around 48,000 clones, with approximately 86% seen just once and about 1.2% held by the top ten. Only a few counts were recorded for this clone. The antigen remains unidentified. This receptor was identified in an adult with an advanced solid tumor such as melanoma, head and neck, liver or kidney cancer. The sequencing used CD4+ or CD8+ T cells sorted from blood, collected in a trial of the OX40 agonist ivuxolimab. V and J are TRBV7-2 and TRBJ2-1, with 9 bases fitting TRBD2. The CDR3 region has the DNA TGTGCCAGCAGCTTAACCTACCGGAGTAGCGGGAGCAATGAGCAGTTCTTC. It yields the protein CASSLTYRSSGSNEQFF.